This is a list of T cell receptor beta chains from one sample in a study of blood T cell repertoires in COVID-19. The method was immunoSEQ multiplex PCR; TCRdb's version includes in-frame clones alone and lacks a portion of them. The sample records some 45,000 clones, 86% being singletons. Input material: peripheral blood. The receptors stem from a human donor in a cohort sampled during active COVID-19. The CDR3 runs from the conserved cysteine through the conserved F or W. The D gene is left open where the match is weak. Clone size appears in some rows only: once, few, many, or a class for an expanded clone.

cdr3_nt: TGTGCCACCAGCAGAGTAGGACAGGGAGTCGGGGAGCTGTTTTTT
cdr3_aa: CATSRVGQGVGELFF
d_call: TRBD1
j_call: TRBJ2-2
v_call: TRBV15
clone_size: .

cdr3_nt: TGTGCCTGCCACTTGAGCCCATCCTATGGCTACACCTTC
cdr3_aa: CACHLSPSYGYTF
d_call: .
j_call: TRBJ1-2
v_call: TRBV2
clone_size: .

cdr3_nt: TGCGCCAGCAGCCAAGATGGAGACGGCCGTTTGCGGCAGCCCCAGCATTTT
cdr3_aa: CASSQDGDGRLRQPQHF
d_call: .
j_call: TRBJ1-5
v_call: TRBV4-1
clone_size: .

cdr3_nt: TGTGCCAGCAGCGAAGCTAGGAACACTGAAGCTTTCTTT
cdr3_aa: CASSEARNTEAFF
d_call: .
j_call: TRBJ1-1
v_call: TRBV7-3
clone_size: .

cdr3_nt: TGCGCCAGCAGCCCCGGACAGGGGGCCCCTGAAGCTTTCTTT
cdr3_aa: CASSPGQGAPEAFF
d_call: TRBD1
j_call: TRBJ1-1
v_call: TRBV5-1
clone_size: once

cdr3_nt: TGTGCCAGCAGCTTCCACAGGGCGCCCTACGAGCAGTACTTC
cdr3_aa: CASSFHRAPYEQYF
d_call: .
j_call: TRBJ2-7
v_call: TRBV7-2
clone_size: .

cdr3_nt: TGTGCCAGCGCAAGTGGGACACGATCGTACAATGAGCAGTTCTTC
cdr3_aa: CASASGTRSYNEQFF
d_call: .
j_call: TRBJ2-1
v_call: TRBV2
clone_size: .

cdr3_nt: TGTGCCAGCAGCGCGTGGGACAGGGGGGTTGGCGAGCAGTACTTC
cdr3_aa: CASSAWDRGVGEQYF
d_call: TRBD1
j_call: TRBJ2-7
v_call: TRBV11-2
clone_size: .

cdr3_nt: TGTGCCAGCAGTACCCTAGCGGGGGGGTCAGATACGCAGTATTTT
cdr3_aa: CASSTLAGGSDTQYF
d_call: TRBD2
j_call: TRBJ2-3
v_call: TRBV6-6
clone_size: .

cdr3_nt: TGTGCCAGCAGCTCCGAAGACAGTTACTACAATGAGCAGTTCTTC
cdr3_aa: CASSSEDSYYNEQFF
d_call: .
j_call: TRBJ2-1
v_call: TRBV7-6
clone_size: .

cdr3_nt: TGTGCCAGCAGTGCCAGGGCTACTATCTATGGCTACACCTTC
cdr3_aa: CASSARATIYGYTF
d_call: .
j_call: TRBJ1-2
v_call: TRBV2
clone_size: .

cdr3_nt: TGTGCCAGCAGCTTAAGGTTGGGAGGTAATTCACCCCTCCACTTT
cdr3_aa: CASSLRLGGNSPLHF
d_call: .
j_call: TRBJ1-6
v_call: TRBV7-9
clone_size: few

cdr3_nt: TGTGCCAGCAGCTTGGGGGACAGCTCCTACGAGCAGTACTTC
cdr3_aa: CASSLGDSSYEQYF
d_call: TRBD1
j_call: TRBJ2-7
v_call: TRBV5-8
clone_size: .

cdr3_nt: TGCGCCAGCAGCCCGTTGCAGGGCACTAATGAAAAACTGTTTTTT
cdr3_aa: CASSPLQGTNEKLFF
d_call: .
j_call: TRBJ1-4
v_call: TRBV5-1
clone_size: .

cdr3_nt: TGTGCCAGCAGCGAACTAGTTAGCACAGATACGCAGTATTTT
cdr3_aa: CASSELVSTDTQYF
d_call: .
j_call: TRBJ2-3
v_call: TRBV2
clone_size: .

cdr3_nt: TGTGCCAGCAGTTCCCGGGACATAAATACGCAGTATTTT
cdr3_aa: CASSSRDINTQYF
d_call: .
j_call: TRBJ2-3
v_call: TRBV5-6
clone_size: .

cdr3_nt: TGTGCCAGCTCACCGATTGGGACAGGTCAGACAGATACGCAGTATTTT
cdr3_aa: CASSPIGTGQTDTQYF
d_call: TRBD1
j_call: TRBJ2-3
v_call: TRBV18
clone_size: .

cdr3_nt: TGTGCCAGCTCCGCGTGGCAGGAACGCTATGGCTACACCTTC
cdr3_aa: CASSAWQERYGYTF
d_call: .
j_call: TRBJ1-2
v_call: TRBV18
clone_size: once

cdr3_nt: TGCGCCAGCAGCTTGGTGGCGGGGGGGCTTGATACGCAGTATTTT
cdr3_aa: CASSLVAGGLDTQYF
d_call: TRBD2
j_call: TRBJ2-3
v_call: TRBV5-1
clone_size: .

cdr3_nt: TGTGCCAGCAGCGTAGGGCAGGGGGCGTACGAGCAGTACTTC
cdr3_aa: CASSVGQGAYEQYF
d_call: TRBD1
j_call: TRBJ2-7
v_call: TRBV3-1/TRBV3-2
clone_size: .

cdr3_nt: TGTGCCAGCAGCCAGTCGGAGCCAGTATCAAGGGGCTACACCTTC
cdr3_aa: CASSQSEPVSRGYTF
d_call: .
j_call: TRBJ1-2
v_call: TRBV4-2
clone_size: .

cdr3_nt: TGTGCCAGCAGCTCCGGACAGGTCGGAATCTACGAGCAGTACTTC
cdr3_aa: CASSSGQVGIYEQYF
d_call: TRBD1
j_call: TRBJ2-7
v_call: TRBV5-4
clone_size: .

cdr3_nt: TGTGCCGGACTTCGACAGGGGCACGGGGAGCTGTTTTTT
cdr3_aa: CAGLRQGHGELFF
d_call: TRBD1
j_call: TRBJ2-2
v_call: TRBV6-5
clone_size: .

cdr3_nt: TGTGCCAGCAGTTACGGGGGCTCTGGCTACACCTTC
cdr3_aa: CASSYGGSGYTF
d_call: .
j_call: TRBJ1-2
v_call: TRBV6-5
clone_size: .

cdr3_nt: TGTGCCAGCAGCCCCGGGACAGGGGGCGTTCAGCCCCAGCATTTT
cdr3_aa: CASSPGTGGVQPQHF
d_call: TRBD1
j_call: TRBJ1-5
v_call: TRBV7-6
clone_size: .

cdr3_nt: TGTGCCAGCAGTTACTCGAGATACGGGGCGGGGGAGCAGTACTTC
cdr3_aa: CASSYSRYGAGEQYF
d_call: .
j_call: TRBJ2-7
v_call: TRBV6-2/TRBV6-3
clone_size: .

cdr3_nt: TGTGCCAGCTCCCCTGGACTAGCTTACGCCAATGAGCAGTTCTTC
cdr3_aa: CASSPGLAYANEQFF
d_call: TRBD2
j_call: TRBJ2-1
v_call: TRBV18
clone_size: .

cdr3_nt: TGTGCCAGTAGCGCCGGGAGCCACTCTGGAAACACCATATATTTT
cdr3_aa: CASSAGSHSGNTIYF
d_call: .
j_call: TRBJ1-3
v_call: TRBV19
clone_size: .

cdr3_nt: TGTGCCAGCAGCTTAACTAGCTCCGCCAAGGATGAGCAGTTCTTC
cdr3_aa: CASSLTSSAKDEQFF
d_call: .
j_call: TRBJ2-1
v_call: TRBV9
clone_size: .

cdr3_nt: TGTGCCAGCAGTTACAGTTACGGTTCTGGAAACACCATATATTTT
cdr3_aa: CASSYSYGSGNTIYF
d_call: .
j_call: TRBJ1-3
v_call: TRBV6-5
clone_size: .

cdr3_nt: TGCAGTGCTGCGGCCTTGGGCGAGCAGTACTTC
cdr3_aa: CSAAALGEQYF
d_call: .
j_call: TRBJ2-7
v_call: TRBV20-1
clone_size: once

cdr3_nt: TGTGCCAGCAGCCAAGTGGGGGCTGGAGGAGAGACCCAGTACTTC
cdr3_aa: CASSQVGAGGETQYF
d_call: .
j_call: TRBJ2-5
v_call: TRBV3-1/TRBV3-2
clone_size: .

cdr3_nt: TGTGCCAGCAGCCACGGGGGGATTGGCGGGACAGGGGCACAGCAGTACTTC
cdr3_aa: CASSHGGIGGTGAQQYF
d_call: TRBD1
j_call: TRBJ2-7
v_call: TRBV13
clone_size: .

cdr3_nt: TGCGCCAGCAGCCAAGATCTAGGACAGGGGGTATTCTTC
cdr3_aa: CASSQDLGQGVFF
d_call: TRBD1
j_call: TRBJ2-1
v_call: TRBV4-1
clone_size: .

cdr3_nt: TGCGCCAGCAGCCAAGAAACACAAGGGACAGGGGGTGATGAAGCTTTCTTT
cdr3_aa: CASSQETQGTGGDEAFF
d_call: TRBD1
j_call: TRBJ1-1
v_call: TRBV4-1
clone_size: .

cdr3_nt: TGTGCCAGCTCACCGGTGGGACAGGGCCAACATACCCCCACCTTT
cdr3_aa: CASSPVGQGQHTPTF
d_call: TRBD1
j_call: TRBJ1-6
v_call: TRBV18
clone_size: .

cdr3_nt: TGTGCCAGCTCACGCGACACCCTCACTGAAGCTTTCTTT
cdr3_aa: CASSRDTLTEAFF
d_call: .
j_call: TRBJ1-1
v_call: TRBV18
clone_size: .

cdr3_nt: TGTGCCAGCAGCCCCGTGGGAGAGCCGAGAAGCACCATATATTTT
cdr3_aa: CASSPVGEPRSTIYF
d_call: .
j_call: TRBJ1-3
v_call: TRBV7-9
clone_size: .

cdr3_nt: TGTGCCAGCACGTTAGGGCGGGTCCAGTACTTC
cdr3_aa: CASTLGRVQYF
d_call: .
j_call: TRBJ2-5
v_call: TRBV6-5
clone_size: .

cdr3_nt: TGTGCCAGCAGCTTACTAGGCCCAGATACGCAGTATTTT
cdr3_aa: CASSLLGPDTQYF
d_call: .
j_call: TRBJ2-3
v_call: TRBV7-2
clone_size: .

cdr3_nt: TGTGCCAGTTACACTCCGGGACAGACAAACTATGGCTACACCTTC
cdr3_aa: CASYTPGQTNYGYTF
d_call: TRBD1
j_call: TRBJ1-2
v_call: TRBV19
clone_size: .

cdr3_nt: TGTGCCAGCAGTTTCATGAACACTGAAGCTTTCTTT
cdr3_aa: CASSFMNTEAFF
d_call: .
j_call: TRBJ1-1
v_call: TRBV28
clone_size: .

cdr3_nt: TGCAGTGCTCCGGGACAGGGATTT
cdr3_aa: CSAPGQGF
d_call: TRBD1
j_call: TRBJ1-1
v_call: TRBV20-1
clone_size: .

cdr3_nt: TGTGCCAGCAGCGTAGGACAGGGGGTTCCCTACGAGCAGTACTTC
cdr3_aa: CASSVGQGVPYEQYF
d_call: TRBD1
j_call: TRBJ2-7
v_call: TRBV9
clone_size: .

cdr3_nt: TGCGCCAGCAGGATCCGGGACAGTAATGAAAAACTGTTTTTT
cdr3_aa: CASRIRDSNEKLFF
d_call: TRBD1
j_call: TRBJ1-4
v_call: TRBV10-1
clone_size: .

cdr3_nt: TGCGCCAGCAGCCAAAATTCCAGGGGGCGAATGTTGTATGGCTACACCTTC
cdr3_aa: CASSQNSRGRMLYGYTF
d_call: TRBD1
j_call: TRBJ1-2
v_call: TRBV4-1
clone_size: .

cdr3_nt: TGTGCCACCAGCAGAGACCGGAGCCCAGATACGCAGTATTTT
cdr3_aa: CATSRDRSPDTQYF
d_call: .
j_call: TRBJ2-3
v_call: TRBV15
clone_size: .

cdr3_nt: TGTGCCAGTAGTGTTCGGACACAAGACACTGAAGCTTTCTTT
cdr3_aa: CASSVRTQDTEAFF
d_call: .
j_call: TRBJ1-1
v_call: TRBV19
clone_size: .

cdr3_nt: TGTGCCACCAGCAGAGATGGGACAGGGAGGAAAAACTACGAGCAGTACTTC
cdr3_aa: CATSRDGTGRKNYEQYF
d_call: TRBD1
j_call: TRBJ2-7
v_call: TRBV15
clone_size: few

cdr3_nt: TGTGCCAGCAGCGTACGCAGCGGGGGGGCGAACACCGGGGAGCTGTTTTTT
cdr3_aa: CASSVRSGGANTGELFF
d_call: TRBD2
j_call: TRBJ2-2
v_call: TRBV9
clone_size: .

cdr3_nt: TGTGCCTGGGGACAGATAATGAACACTGAAGCTTTCTTT
cdr3_aa: CAWGQIMNTEAFF
d_call: .
j_call: TRBJ1-1
v_call: TRBV30
clone_size: .

cdr3_nt: TGTGCCAGCAGCTCCCGGGACAGGGCCTCCGCCCGGGAAAAACTGTTTTTT
cdr3_aa: CASSSRDRASAREKLFF
d_call: TRBD1
j_call: TRBJ1-4
v_call: TRBV7-2
clone_size: once

cdr3_nt: TGTGCCAGCAGTTTAGAGGGCCCCACCTACGAGCAGTACTTC
cdr3_aa: CASSLEGPTYEQYF
d_call: .
j_call: TRBJ2-7
v_call: TRBV27
clone_size: few

cdr3_nt: TGTGCCAGCAGCACATTTAGTACGGCTCGGGGATATGGCTACACCTTC
cdr3_aa: CASSTFSTARGYGYTF
d_call: .
j_call: TRBJ1-2
v_call: TRBV5-4
clone_size: .

cdr3_nt: TGTGCCAGCAGCCGTATTGACAGGGGGAACACTGAAGCTTTCTTT
cdr3_aa: CASSRIDRGNTEAFF
d_call: TRBD1
j_call: TRBJ1-1
v_call: TRBV14
clone_size: .

cdr3_nt: TGTGCCAGCAGCTTAGAGAACGGGGGGGAGACCCAGTACTTC
cdr3_aa: CASSLENGGETQYF
d_call: TRBD2
j_call: TRBJ2-5
v_call: TRBV7-2
clone_size: .

cdr3_nt: TGTGCCAGCAGCCCGAGACCAGGGGATTCACTGTTTTTT
cdr3_aa: CASSPRPGDSLFF
d_call: .
j_call: TRBJ1-4
v_call: TRBV11-2
clone_size: .